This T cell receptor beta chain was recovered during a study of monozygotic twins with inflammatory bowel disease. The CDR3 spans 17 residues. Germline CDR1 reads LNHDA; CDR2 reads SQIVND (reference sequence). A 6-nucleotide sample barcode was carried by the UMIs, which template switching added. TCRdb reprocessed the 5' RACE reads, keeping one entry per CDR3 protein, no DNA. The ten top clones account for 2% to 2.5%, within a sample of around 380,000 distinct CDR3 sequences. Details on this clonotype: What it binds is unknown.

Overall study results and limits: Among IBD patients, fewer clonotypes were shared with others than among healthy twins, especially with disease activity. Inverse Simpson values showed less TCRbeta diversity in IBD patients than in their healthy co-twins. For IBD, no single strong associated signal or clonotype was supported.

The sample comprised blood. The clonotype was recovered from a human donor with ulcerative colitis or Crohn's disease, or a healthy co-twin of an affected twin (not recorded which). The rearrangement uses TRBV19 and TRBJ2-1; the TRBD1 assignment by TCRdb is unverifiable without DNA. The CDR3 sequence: CASSLGTGGGIGDEQFF.